This TCR beta chain was captured in a study of blood T cell repertoires in COVID-19. In the study overall: T cells, B-cell-depleted T cells, or PBMCs supplied cDNA or gDNA.

The participants were between about 18 and 90 years old and came from under 25 US areas. Methods used by the authors: Reference gene primer amplification gave estimated nucleated cell counts. Profiling relied on immunoSEQ multiplex PCR, and the TCRdb table lists in-frame clones only, not all of them. V and J calls and clone size come straight from that table; D and trimming were deduced from the DNA. The sample shows approximately 200,000 clones, around 90% of them seen only once. Germline values: CDR1 WNHNN, CDR2 SYGVQD (reference sequence). The V and J ends lost 6 bases and 0 bases respectively, with 8 bases between them. CDR3 length equals 13 residues.

This chain joins TRBV10-1 and TRBJ1-2; D unclear. The specimen sequenced was PBMCs or T cells enriched from blood (not recorded which). The clonotype comes from a man aged 25 to 45 who had recovered from COVID-19. The CDR3 DNA is TGCGCCAGCAGAAAATCTTCTAACTATGGCTACACCTTC. Its protein product is CASRKSSNYGYTF.